This T cell receptor beta chain was recorded in a study of blood T cell repertoires in COVID-19. Assay used: immunoSEQ multiplex PCR; TCRdb lists only in-frame clones, some missing. The sample includes about 170,000 clones, roughly nine tenths of them seen just once. Sequencing used peripheral blood. The origin of this receptor is a man in his fifties or sixties with acute or convalescent COVID-19.

The CDR3 nucleotides read TGTGCCATCAAAGAGACAGGAGAGACCCAGTACTTC. It specifies CAIKETGETQYF. This rearrangement joins TRBV10-3 to TRBJ2-5; D perhaps matches TRBD1 (6 bases). Trimming took 7 bases from V and 4 from J, leaving 10 bases between them. Germline lookup yields CDR1 ENHRY and CDR2 SYGVKD. The CDR3 consists of 12 residues.